What follows are 27 T cell receptor beta chains derived from one specimen sequenced in a study of CD8 T cells in ankylosing spondylitis. One entry per CDR3 protein, called by TCRdb with MiXCR from the 5' RACE reads. Counted here are 100,000 to 150,000 distinct CDR3 sequences, 6.5% to 9% occurring once; the ten biggest clones make up 9% to 15%. Sequencing was performed on blood, either unsorted or a sorted T cell fraction (not recorded which). These TCRs come from a male donor with ankylosing spondylitis or in good health (not recorded which).

Ten or more counts support this clonotype. The rearrangement joins TRBV5-1 to TRBJ2-2, with 8 bases aligning to TRBD2. CDR1 and CDR2 from the germline V gene are SGHRS and YFSETQ. This CDR3 is built from 17 residues. V was clipped by 4 bases and J by 2 bases; unmatched bases: 10. The CDR3 nucleotides read TGCGCCAGCAGCCTCACCCCAGCGGGGGTTAACACCGGGGAGCTGTTTTTT. Protein sequence: CASSLTPAGVNTGELFF.

This clonotype was seen at least ten times. In DNA form, the CDR3 reads TGTGCCAGCAGTGACCAAGGACAGGTCGACTATAATTCACCCCTCCACTTT. This encodes CASSDQGQVDYNSPLHF. The J gene is TRBJ1-6, the V gene TRBV25-1, with 7 bases fitting TRBD1. V lost 3 bases and J lost 3; bases outside the gene matches: 8. The germline CDR1 and CDR2 sequences are MGHDK and SYGVNS. This CDR3 contains 17 residues.

The chain couples TRBV12-3 or TRBV12-4 to TRBJ1-1; TRBD1 matches at 7 bases. The J segment lost 8 bases and the V segment lost 5 bases, leaving 11 bases of the junction unmatched. The CDR3 has 14 residues. CDR3 coding DNA: TGTGCCAGCAGTCCCCGGACAGGCTGGGCGGAAGCTTTCTTT. It codes for CASSPRTGWAEAFF.

The J gene is TRBJ1-1, the V gene TRBV5-1; no definite D call. Germline V lookup: CDR1 SGHRS, CDR2 YFSETQ. The CDR3 spans 15 residues. Between the trimmed V and J ends, which lost 4 bases and 2 bases, there was a span of 15 bases. The CDR3, as DNA: TGCGCCAGCAGCCCAACCAGCAGACCTAACACTGAAGCTTTCTTT. This sequence encodes CASSPTSRPNTEAFF.

This clonotype was seen at least ten times. The rearrangement links TRBV20-1 to TRBJ2-2; no firm D call. This CDR3 contains 12 residues. Trimming left V 6 bases short and J 5 bases short, with 10 bases between. Germline V gives CDR1 DFQATT, CDR2 SNEGSKA (reference sequence). Here the CDR3 reads CSAYPGTGELFF. The DNA of the CDR3 is TGCAGTGCGTACCCCGGGACCGGGGAGCTGTTTTTT.

At least ten counts were recorded for this clonotype. This rearrangement joins TRBV6-5 to TRBJ2-3; a weak D match, TRBD2 (5 bases). Trimming left V 8 bases short and J 10 bases short, with 16 bases between. CDR3 length equals 12 residues. Germline-derived CDR1 and CDR2 are MNHEY and SVGAGI. The CDR3 loop is CASFRPGIPQYF. The CDR3 bases are TGTGCCAGCTTCCGACCGGGGATACCGCAGTATTTT.

There are many counts of this clonotype. This chain joins TRBV18 and TRBJ2-7; D remains unclear. The CDR3 has 13 amino acids. From germline, CDR1 is KGHSH and CDR2 LQKENI. V lost 2 bases to trimming and J lost 5 bases, with 10 bases between them. CDR3 loop: CASSPSRYNEQYF. CDR3 nucleotides: TGTGCCAGCTCACCAAGCCGGTATAACGAGCAGTACTTC.

This clonotype was found many times. The chain employs TRBV20-1 and TRBJ1-2; D gene ambiguous. There are 13 residues in the CDR3. Trimming took 0 bases from V and 8 from J, leaving 13 bases between them. The germline CDR1 and CDR2 sequences are DFQATT and SNEGSKA (reference sequence). CDR3 sequence reads: CSARDWGGGGYTF. DNA for the CDR3: TGCAGTGCTAGAGATTGGGGAGGCGGGGGCTACACCTTC.

This clonotype showed up many times. This sequence joins TRBV7-8 and TRBJ2-3, with 8 bases lining up with TRBD2. The CDR3 contains 17 residues. The germline V gene has CDR1 SGHVS and CDR2 FQNEAQ. With 1 base clipped from V and 4 bases from J, the junction kept 10 bases outside the gene matches. CDR3 protein: CASSLVLSGNVPDTQYF. CDR3 DNA: TGTGCCAGCAGCTTAGTTCTTAGCGGGAATGTACCAGATACGCAGTATTTT. Looking up the rest from reference TRBV7-8 and TRBJ2-3 gives the full variable domain: GAGVSQSPRYKVAKRGQDVALRCDPISGHVSLFWYQQALGQGPEFLTYFQNEAQLDKSGLPSDRFFAERPEGSVSTLKIQRTQQEDSAVYLCASSLVLSGNVPDTQYFGPGTRLTVL.

This clonotype was seen many times. J is TRBJ2-5 and V is TRBV9; D gene uncertain. V was pared by 0 bases and J by 5 bases, with 5 bases between. Germline CDR1 SGDLS, CDR2 YYNGEE. This CDR3 is 12 amino acids long. This chain's CDR3 is CASSVDGETQYF. As DNA, the CDR3 is TGTGCCAGCAGCGTAGATGGGGAGACCCAGTACTTC.

This clonotype occurred many times. The chain recombines TRBV5-1 with TRBJ1-1; TRBD1 matches 7 bases. J lost 5 bases, V lost 7 bases, and 11 bases had no gene match. Germline lookup yields CDR1 SGHRS and CDR2 YFSETQ. The CDR3 spans 14 residues. CDR3 sequence: CASYPTGKVTEAFF. The CDR3 DNA follows: TGCGCCAGCTATCCGACAGGGAAAGTTACTGAAGCTTTCTTT.

On this clonotype itself: One base away lies a much larger clone, so this may be a sequencing read error. The CDR3 loop is CASSVGRESTDTQYF. The CDR3 nucleotides are TGTGCCAGCAGCGTAGGGAGAGAGAGCACAGATACGCAGTATTTT. The rearrangement uses TRBV9 and TRBJ2-3; D is unresolved. The V end lost 0 bases, the J end lost 0 bases, and 8 bases lay between the germline ends. Germline V lookup: CDR1 SGDLS, CDR2 YYNGEE. The length of the CDR3 is 15 residues.

Many counts were recorded for this clonotype. The chain carries TRBV12-3 or TRBV12-4 and TRBJ2-5; 12 nucleotides match TRBD2. V lost 3 bases, J lost 0 bases, and 2 bases stayed unmatched. CDR3 length: 16 residues. The CDR3 loop reads CASSFWTSGDQETQYF. DNA for the CDR3: TGTGCCAGCAGTTTCTGGACTAGCGGGGACCAAGAGACCCAGTACTTC.

The chain uses TRBV5-1 and TRBJ2-6; either TRBD1 or TRBD2 may fit D (6 bases each). This CDR3 region has 19 residues. Trimming left V 4 bases short and J 0 bases short, with 20 bases between. The germline V gene has CDR1 SGHRS and CDR2 YFSETQ. The CDR3 DNA sequence: TGCGCCAGCAGCAAGGGGGGTCCCAACTCCGGCTCTGGGGCCAACGTCCTGACTTTC. Its protein product is CASSKGGPNSGSGANVLTF.

This clonotype came up many times. The chain couples TRBV5-5 to TRBJ2-1, with a tentative D call TRBD1 (5 bases). Germline V gene sequence: CDR1 SGHKS, CDR2 YYEKEE (reference sequence). V shed 3 bases and J shed 5 bases, with 15 bases lying between them. The CDR3 runs to 15 residues. The CDR3: CASSSRSWGDNEQFF. CDR3 in DNA: TGTGCCAGCAGCTCCCGGTCTTGGGGCGACAATGAGCAGTTCTTC.

Many counts were recorded for this clonotype. The V gene is TRBV6-1, the J gene TRBJ1-5; TRBD1 might be the D (5 bases). The V and J ends lost 5 bases and 2 bases respectively, with 16 bases between them. Germline V gene lookup returns CDR1 MNHNS and CDR2 SASEGT. The CDR3 sequence is 16 residues long. The CDR3 sequence is CASSKIGGEGNQPQHF. The DNA for the CDR3 is TGTGCCAGCAGTAAGATCGGGGGGGAGGGCAATCAGCCCCAGCATTTT.

In this sample, this clonotype turned up many times. The rearrangement links TRBV12-3 or TRBV12-4 to TRBJ2-5, with D tentatively TRBD2 (7 bases). With 3 bases removed from V and 4 bases from J, the gap between germline ends came to 15 bases. The CDR3 runs to 15 residues. The CDR3 DNA follows: TGTGCCAGCAGTTTGGGGGGGGCGGAGGGAGAGACCCAGTACTTC. Residues: CASSLGGAEGETQYF.

This clonotype was seen many times. This chain links TRBV5-1 with TRBJ2-1, with a tentative D call TRBD1 (7 bases). The germline gives CDR1 SGHRS, CDR2 YFSETQ. This CDR3 spans 15 amino acids. V gave up 4 bases and J gave up 7 bases, with 18 bases separating them. The DNA of the CDR3 is TGCGCCAGCAGCCTTCTGACAGGGACTGTAAATGAGCAGTTCTTC. This gives the protein CASSLLTGTVNEQFF.

This clonotype came up many times. The chain employs TRBV3-1 and TRBJ1-2, with 7 bases lining up with TRBD1. J gave up 8 bases and V 1 base, and 4 bases lay outside the gene matches. The germline V gene encodes CDR1 LGHDT and CDR2 YNNKEL (reference sequence). CDR3 size: 13 residues. CDR3 bases: TGTGCCAGCAGCCAAGTTGACAGGGCCGGCTACACCTTC. The encoded protein is CASSQVDRAGYTF.

The sample holds many counts of this clonotype. V usage is TRBV4-3 and J usage is TRBJ1-4, with TRBD1 matching 7 bases. The CDR3 is 15 amino acids. Germline lookup yields CDR1 LGHNA and CDR2 YSLEER. V lost 4 bases to trimming and J lost 7 bases; unmatched junction nucleotides: 9. CDR3 protein: CASSRTEGAGEKLFF. The CDR3 DNA sequence: TGCGCCAGCAGCCGCACCGAGGGGGCTGGTGAAAAACTGTTTTTT.

This clonotype was observed many times. V usage is TRBV12-3 or TRBV12-4 and J usage is TRBJ1-5; D remains ambiguous. The ends were cut back, 6 bases at V and 3 bases at J, with 6 bases in the middle. The CDR3 loop spans 12 amino acids. DNA for the CDR3: TGTGCCAGCAGCAGTCACAATCAGCCCCAGCATTTT. It specifies CASSSHNQPQHF.

Ten or more counts support this clonotype. The rearrangement joins TRBV5-1 to TRBJ1-1, with 8 bases that match TRBD1. This CDR3 spans 15 amino acids. Germline lookup yields CDR1 SGHRS and CDR2 YFSETQ. Trimming cost V 4 bases and J 5 bases; bases outside gene matches: 10. The CDR3 sequence: CASSPRTGRETEAFF. The CDR3 bases are TGCGCCAGCAGCCCTCGGACAGGGAGAGAAACTGAAGCTTTCTTT.

This clonotype was observed many times. The chain recombines TRBV12-3 or TRBV12-4 with TRBJ1-2, with TRBD1 as a possible D gene (6 bases). The CDR3 is 16 amino acids. Trimming left V 5 bases short and J 5 bases short, with 21 bases between. The CDR3 loop reads CASSPNDRRLEYGYTF. As DNA, the CDR3 is TGTGCCAGCAGTCCCAACGACAGGAGACTGGAGTATGGCTACACCTTC.

This clonotype was counted at least ten times. The chain is built from TRBV29-1 and TRBJ1-1; TRBD1 might be the D (5 bases). This CDR3 is built from 14 residues. V lost 5 bases and J 0 bases, leaving 13 bases between the germline ends. Germline V gene lookup returns CDR1 SQVTM and CDR2 ANQGSEA. CDR3 in DNA: TGCAGCGTTATCCGCGGGGGGGTGAACACTGAAGCTTTCTTT. This codes for CSVIRGGVNTEAFF.

The sample holds many counts of this clonotype. The V gene is TRBV7-3, the J gene TRBJ2-2, with D perhaps matching TRBD1 (5 bases). Between the trimmed V and J ends, which lost 5 bases and 1 base, there was a span of 8 bases. The CDR3 consists of 14 residues. The germline gives CDR1 SGHTA, CDR2 FQGTGA. The DNA of the CDR3 is TGTGCCAGCAGCCACGACAGGAACACCGGGGAGCTGTTTTTT. Amino acids: CASSHDRNTGELFF.

This clonotype appeared many times. The chain recombines TRBV27 with TRBJ2-2; 7 nucleotides match TRBD1. The ends lost 6 bases at V and 3 bases at J; junction bases unmatched: 1. The CDR3 extends over 13 amino acids. The germline CDR1 and CDR2 sequences are MNHEY and SMNVEV (reference sequence). Here the CDR3 reads CASRQGYTGELFF. CDR3 bases: TGTGCCAGCAGACAGGGGTACACCGGGGAGCTGTTTTTT.

This clonotype has a count of ten or more. The V call is TRBV5-5, the J call TRBJ2-7, with D possibly TRBD1 on 6 matching bases. Germline-derived CDR1 and CDR2 are SGHKS and YYEKEE (reference sequence). Trimming removed 0 bases at V and 4 bases at J, with 14 bases between. The CDR3 length is 15 residues. The CDR3 spells CASSLEARGLYEQYF. In nucleotides, the CDR3 is TGTGCCAGCAGCTTGGAGGCCAGGGGCTTGTACGAGCAGTACTTC.